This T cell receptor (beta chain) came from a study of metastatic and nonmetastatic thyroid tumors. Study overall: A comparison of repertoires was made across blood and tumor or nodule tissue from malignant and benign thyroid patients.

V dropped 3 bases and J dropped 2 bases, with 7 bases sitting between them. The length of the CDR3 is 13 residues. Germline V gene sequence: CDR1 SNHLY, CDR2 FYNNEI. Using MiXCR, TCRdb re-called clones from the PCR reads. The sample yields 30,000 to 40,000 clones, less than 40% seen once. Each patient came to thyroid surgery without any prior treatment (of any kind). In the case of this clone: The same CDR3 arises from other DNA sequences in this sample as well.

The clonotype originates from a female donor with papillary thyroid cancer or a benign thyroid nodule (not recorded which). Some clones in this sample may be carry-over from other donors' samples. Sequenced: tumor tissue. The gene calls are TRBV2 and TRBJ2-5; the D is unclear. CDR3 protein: CASSDWAQETQYF. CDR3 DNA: TGTGCCAGCAGTGACTGGGCGCAAGAGACCCAGTACTTC.